The T cell receptor (beta chain) described here comes from a study of cytomegalovirus exposure and HLA in healthy donors. General study results and limits: Researchers catalogued approximately 170 TCR beta chains as cytomegalovirus-associated. Within the data, a cluster of highly shared sequence variants was likely a sequencing artifact.

Both 60 Vbeta primers and 13 Jbeta primers went into the PCR. Profiling relied on immunoSEQ multiplex PCR, and the TCRdb table lists in-frame clones only, not all of them. Of about 150,000 clones in the sample, 65% to 80% were seen once. Regarding this clone: Its antigen is not known.

This sequence originates from a male donor in good health and CMV-seronegative. Sequences were obtained from PBMCs.

This CDR3 reads CATSREGQRRPGANVLTF. The DNA for the CDR3 is TGTGCCACCAGCAGAGAGGGGCAGAGAAGGCCCGGGGCCAACGTCCTGACTTTC. The rearrangement links TRBV15 to TRBJ2-6; D perhaps matches TRBD1 (5 bases). Germline V lookup: CDR1 LNHNV, CDR2 YYDKDF (reference sequence). Between the trimmed V and J ends, which lost 0 bases and 4 bases, there was a span of 16 bases. This CDR3 is built from 18 residues.